The next 15 T cell receptor beta chains were all read from a single sample in a study of cytomegalovirus exposure and HLA in healthy donors. Vbeta (60) and Jbeta (13) primers were used in the PCR. Libraries were prepared by immunoSEQ multiplex PCR; TCRdb keeps only in-frame clonotypes and omits some of them. The sample has about 190,000 clones. Sequenced material: PBMCs. The receptor set was obtained from a woman aged 25 to 39 in good health and CMV-seropositive.

The rearrangement uses TRBV2 and TRBJ2-5, with D unresolved. This CDR3 contains 16 residues. Trimming took 6 bases from V and 4 from J, leaving 21 bases between them. Germline V gene sequence: CDR1 SNHLY, CDR2 FYNNEI. This chain's CDR3 is CASSAESLLFIETQYF. The CDR3 coding sequence is TGTGCCAGCAGCGCTGAGTCGCTCCTCTTCATAGAGACCCAGTACTTC.

This rearrangement joins TRBV7-2 to TRBJ2-3, with D possibly being TRBD2 (5 bases). Trimming stripped 9 bases from V and 2 bases from J, with 12 bases between. CDR3 size: 13 residues. Germline values: CDR1 SGHTA, CDR2 FQGNSA. CDR3 sequence (DNA): TGTGCCAGTAATGAGAGGGTCACAGATACGCAGTATTTT. This encodes CASNERVTDTQYF.

The chain employs TRBV19 and TRBJ2-3; TRBD1 matches at 8 bases. Trimming at V came to 4 bases and at J to 4 bases, leaving 4 bases not matched to a gene. CDR3 length: 14 amino acids. Germline V gene sequence: CDR1 LNHDA, CDR2 SQIVND (reference sequence). The CDR3: CASSTDRDADTQYF. The DNA of the CDR3 is TGTGCCAGTAGTACGGACAGGGACGCAGATACGCAGTATTTT.

The genes are TRBV4-1 and TRBJ1-5, with D unresolved. Between the trimmed V and J ends, which lost 0 bases and 4 bases, there was a span of 7 bases. Per the germline V gene, CDR1 is MGHRA and CDR2 is YSYEKL. There are 14 residues in the CDR3. In DNA form, the CDR3 reads TGCGCCAGCAGCCAAGAGAACGGGAATCAGCCCCAGCATTTT. Amino acids: CASSQENGNQPQHF.

The rearrangement uses TRBV2 and TRBJ1-4; D is unclear. CDR1 is SNHLY and CDR2 is FYNNEI in the germline V gene. The CDR3 loop spans 13 amino acids. V lost 7 bases to trimming and J lost 6 bases, with 12 bases between them. The CDR3 reads CASIGDIYEKLFF. CDR3 coding DNA: TGTGCCAGCATCGGGGATATATATGAAAAACTGTTTTTT. Variable domain in full (rest from reference TRBV2 and TRBJ1-4): EPEVTQTPSHQVTQMGQEVILRCVPISNHLYFYWYRQILGQKVEFLVSFYNNEISEKSEIFDDQFSVERPDGSNFTLKIRSTKLEDSAMYFCASIGDIYEKLFFGSGTQLSVL.

This rearrangement joins TRBV19 to TRBJ2-3; D possibly corresponds to TRBD2 (6 bases). V was cut by 11 bases and J by 1 base, with 13 bases left in between. The CDR3 has 13 amino acids. Per the germline V gene, CDR1 is LNHDA and CDR2 is SQIVND (reference sequence). The chain's CDR3 is CAVGKRGTDTQYF. CDR3 DNA: TGTGCCGTCGGGAAGCGGGGCACAGATACGCAGTATTTT.

The chain employs TRBV4-1 and TRBJ2-7; TRBD1 agrees at 7 bases. This CDR3 is built from 15 residues. CDR1 is MGHRA and CDR2 is YSYEKL in the germline V gene. The V gene end was trimmed by 0 bases and the J gene end by 2 bases; junction bases not matched to a gene: 4. The CDR3 is CASSQDPGTAYEQYF. For the CDR3, the DNA is TGCGCCAGCAGCCAAGACCCCGGGACAGCCTACGAGCAGTACTTC.

The chain has TRBV12-1 and TRBJ2-4; the D call of TRBD1 is as the table states it, not checked on the DNA. TRBV12-1 is termed a pseudogene. CDR3 length: 16 residues. The CDR3 DNA follows: TGTGCCAGCACGCAAGGGGGCCGTCTAGCCAAAAACATTCAGTACTTC. The encoded protein is CASTQGGRLAKNIQYF.

This sequence joins TRBV11-2 and TRBJ2-5, with 11 bases lining up with TRBD2. The CDR3 sequence is 17 residues long. Germline loops: CDR1 SGHAT, CDR2 FQNNGV. V gave up 0 bases and J gave up 5 bases; unmatched junction bases: 8. The CDR3 DNA reads as TGTGCCAGCAGCTTAGATCCCCTAGCGGGGGGTTGGGAGACCCAGTACTTC. Translating it yields CASSLDPLAGGWETQYF.

The genes are TRBV10-2 and TRBJ1-2; D gene ambiguous. Germline V gene data show CDR1 as WSHSY and CDR2 as SAAADI. This CDR3 has 16 residues. Trimming took off 0 bases at V and 1 base at J, with 12 bases between the two ends. In DNA form, the CDR3 reads TGCGCCAGCAGTGAGTCCTGGCAGGCCCATAACTATGGCTACACCTTC. It codes for CASSESWQAHNYGYTF.

The V gene is TRBV12-5, the J gene TRBJ1-2, with D maybe TRBD1 (5 bases). Germline V gives CDR1 LGHNT, CDR2 FRNRAP. The CDR3 runs 14 residues. V was shortened by 6 bases and J by 5 bases, with 16 bases between the two germline ends. CDR3 amino acids: CASGARQSDYGYTF. CDR3 DNA: TGTGCTAGTGGAGCCCGACAGTCGGATTATGGCTACACCTTC.

CDR3 in DNA: TGCGCCAGCAGCCGAACAGGGGGCCGGGAGACCCAGTACTTC. Translation gives CASSRTGGRETQYF. This sequence joins TRBV4-1 and TRBJ2-5, with TRBD1 matching over 9 bases. The CDR3 totals 14 residues. The V gene's germline CDR1 is MGHRA and CDR2 YSYEKL. Losses at the gene ends were 4 bases for V and 5 bases for J; bases not matched to a gene: 5.

The J gene is TRBJ2-3, the V gene TRBV28, with 12 bases lining up with TRBD2. The CDR3 is made up of 17 amino acids. Germline V lookup: CDR1 MDHEN, CDR2 SYDVKM. V was clipped by 6 bases and J by 0 bases; unmatched bases: 7. This CDR3 reads CASSTIGTSGSTDTQYF. CDR3 coding DNA: TGTGCCAGCAGCACCATTGGGACTAGCGGGAGCACAGATACGCAGTATTTT.

The rearrangement uses TRBV11-2 and TRBJ2-7, with TRBD1 matching over 9 bases. The CDR3 consists of 16 residues. The V gene's germline CDR1 is SGHAT and CDR2 FQNNGV. Losses at the gene ends were 1 base for V and 1 base for J; bases not matched to a gene: 5. For the CDR3, the DNA is TGTGCCAGCAGCTTAGGTGGTGGGACAGGGTCCTACGAGCAGTACTTC. Its translation is CASSLGGGTGSYEQYF.

V gene TRBV12-2 combines with J gene TRBJ2-1; no DNA check was done on the table's D call, TRBD1. TRBV12-2 is noted as a pseudogene. The CDR3 length is 15 residues. The CDR3, as DNA: TGTGCAAGTCGCCCGCAGGGGGACGGCTACAATAAGCAGTTCTTC. It is translated as CASRPQGDGYNKQFF.